The next 21 T cell receptor beta chains were all read from a single sample in a study of breast tumors, draining lymph nodes, adjacent tissues. The lymph nodes were axillary draining lymph nodes from breast cancer patients. TCRdb passed the multiplex PCR reads through MiXCR, listing each CDR3 protein once. This sample has roughly 130,000 distinct CDR3 sequences, with 20% found just once. Input material: axillary lymph node tissue. Receptors were obtained from a female donor with breast cancer. Some clones in this sample may be carry-over from other donors' samples.

This clonotype was observed at least ten times. The chain couples TRBV6-5 to TRBJ1-2; D perhaps matches TRBD1 (6 bases). The ends were cut back, 6 bases at V and 3 bases at J, with 17 bases in the middle. CDR3 length: 15 amino acids. Germline loops: CDR1 MNHEY, CDR2 SVGAGI. DNA for the CDR3: TGTGCCAGCAGCCCTTTGGGGGACACCTACTATGGCTACACCTTC. Residues: CASSPLGDTYYGYTF.

As for this clonotype: This could be a read error, since a much larger clone is one nucleotide away. The CDR3 does not close with the conserved phenylalanine or tryptophan, likely indicating a read error. CDR3 nucleotides: TGTGCCAGTAGTATTCTAGGCTATGAGCAGTTCCTC. This translates into CASSILGYEQFL. V and J are TRBV19 and TRBJ2-1; D uncertain. CDR3 length: 12 amino acids. V gave up 3 bases and J gave up 8 bases, with 8 bases separating them. Germline lookup yields CDR1 LNHDA and CDR2 SQIVND (reference sequence).

The table lists this clonotype with many counts. This chain joins TRBV20-1 and TRBJ2-3; 7 bases agree with TRBD1. The ends lost 5 bases at V and 6 bases at J; junction bases unmatched: 14. Germline V CDR1 and CDR2: DFQATT, SNEGSKA (reference sequence). The CDR3 runs 15 residues. The CDR3 sequence: CSASPFRQGVDTQYF. CDR3 DNA sequence: TGCAGTGCTTCACCCTTTAGACAGGGAGTGGATACGCAGTATTTT.

As concerns this clonotype: A single base separates this from a much larger clone, so it may be a read error. V and J are TRBV20-1 and TRBJ2-1, with 10 bases matching TRBD2. Germline lookup yields CDR1 DFQATT and CDR2 SNEGSKA (reference sequence). The CDR3 is 15 residues long. The V segment lost 4 bases and the J segment 3 bases; nucleotides outside the gene matches: 6. CDR3 DNA sequence: TGCAGTGCTAAGGCTAGCGGGAGATTCTACAATGAGCAGTTCTTC. It codes for CSAKASGRFYNEQFF.

This rearrangement joins TRBV5-4 to TRBJ2-5, with D possibly matching TRBD1 (5 bases). Trimming cost V 3 bases and J 3 bases, with 15 bases left between them. CDR1 is SGHNT and CDR2 is YYREEE in the germline V gene (reference sequence). This CDR3 is built from 15 residues. CDR3 DNA sequence: TGTGCCAGCAGCTCTGAAGTGGGGCTAAAAGAGACCCAGTACTTC. Translating gives CASSSEVGLKETQYF.

This clonotype was seen many times. The chain recombines TRBV2 with TRBJ2-3; TRBD2 matches at 8 bases. Germline loops: CDR1 SNHLY, CDR2 FYNNEI. J lost 3 bases, V lost 2 bases, and 7 bases had no gene match. There are 16 residues in the CDR3. The CDR3 sequence: CASSELGGRSTDTQYF. The CDR3 region has the DNA TGTGCCAGCAGTGAACTGGGCGGGAGGTCGACAGATACGCAGTATTTT.

There are many counts of this clonotype. This chain joins TRBV5-1 and TRBJ2-1, with D hard to call. Germline V gives CDR1 SGHRS, CDR2 YFSETQ. The CDR3 is made up of 15 amino acids. V lost 5 bases to trimming and J lost 7 bases, with 19 bases between them. The CDR3 region has the DNA TGCGCCAGCAGTGGTGTTGGGAACCTGAGGAATGAGCAGTTCTTC. This encodes CASSGVGNLRNEQFF. Together with reference TRBV5-1 and TRBJ2-1, the CDR3 gives the full variable domain: KAGVTQTPRYLIKTRGQQVTLSCSPISGHRSVSWYQQTPGQGLQFLFEYFSETQRNKGNFPGRFSGRQFSNSRSEMNVSTLELGDSALYLCASSGVGNLRNEQFFGPGTRLTVL.

On this clonotype itself: A single base separates this from a much larger clone, so it may be a read error. J is TRBJ1-5 and V is TRBV27; the D gene is possibly TRBD1 (5 bases). The germline V gene has CDR1 MNHEY and CDR2 SMNVEV (reference sequence). This CDR3 spans 14 amino acids. Trimming removed 6 bases from V and 6 bases from J, with 15 bases in between. CDR3 in DNA: TGTGCCAGCAGCCCGGACAAGGAGAGTCAGCCCCAGCATTTT. Its translation is CASSPDKESQPQHF.

This clonotype has a count of ten or more. The chain joins TRBV12-3 or TRBV12-4 to TRBJ1-4; TRBD1 aligns across 7 bases. CDR3 length equals 14 residues. V lost 6 bases and J lost 4; bases outside the gene matches: 5. CDR3 nucleotides: TGTGCCAGCAGCTTGGGACAGCATAATGAAAAACTGTTTTTT. Its translation is CASSLGQHNEKLFF.

This clonotype was seen at least ten times. The chain recombines TRBV9 with TRBJ2-5; no clear D. Looked up from germline, CDR1 is SGDLS and CDR2 is YYNGEE. CDR3 length: 15 amino acids. Trimming pared 0 bases from V and 4 bases from J, leaving 13 bases between. In nucleotides, the CDR3 is TGTGCCAGCAGCGTAGTCCCAGGATTCGGAGAGACCCAGTACTTC. It codes for CASSVVPGFGETQYF.

The sample holds many counts of this clonotype. V and J are TRBV25-1 and TRBJ2-7, with TRBD2 matching over 12 bases. V lost 3 bases to trimming and J lost 5 bases; unmatched junction nucleotides: 2. The CDR3 is 14 amino acids. Germline CDR1 reads MGHDK; CDR2 reads SYGVNS. CDR3 nucleotide sequence: TGTGCCAGCAGTGAGGCTAGCGGGAGGGACGAGCAGTACTTC. Amino acid sequence: CASSEASGRDEQYF.

This clonotype showed up many times. This chain joins TRBV6-5 and TRBJ2-1; 8 positions match TRBD2. Germline assignment: CDR1 MNHEY and CDR2 SVGAGI. V lost 0 bases, J lost 6 bases, and 7 bases stayed unmatched. The CDR3 has 16 residues. The CDR3 DNA follows: TGTGCCAGCAGTTACTCAGCGGGAGCCGTTTTCAATGAGCAGTTCTTC. This encodes CASSYSAGAVFNEQFF.

This clonotype has a count of ten or more. The CDR3 loop is CASSLLAGGLYEQYF. CDR3 DNA: TGTGCCAGCAGTTTACTAGCGGGGGGCCTCTACGAGCAGTACTTC. The chain couples TRBV27 to TRBJ2-7, with 11 bases aligning to TRBD2. Per germline, CDR1 MNHEY and CDR2 SMNVEV (reference sequence). The CDR3 spans 15 residues. The junction had 3 bases not matched to a gene; V was cut back by 2 bases and J by 3 bases.

At least ten counts were recorded for this clonotype. The rearrangement joins TRBV20-1 to TRBJ2-7; D is uncertain. V was shortened by 5 bases and J by 0 bases, with 17 bases between the two germline ends. The CDR3 consists of 15 residues. CDR1 is DFQATT, CDR2 SNEGSKA, per germline (reference sequence). The CDR3 nucleotides are TGCAGTGCTCACCTTCGCCGACCCAACTCCTACGAGCAGTACTTC. Amino acid sequence: CSAHLRRPNSYEQYF.

Many counts were recorded for this clonotype. This chain connects TRBV10-3 to TRBJ2-3; TRBD1 might be the D (5 bases). Germline V gene lookup returns CDR1 ENHRY and CDR2 SYGVKD. This CDR3 is built from 17 residues. The V gene lost 8 bases and the J gene lost 2 bases, with 23 bases spanning the gap. CDR3 nucleotides: TGTGCCATCGGACAAGACTCGATTCAGGCCTACACAGATACGCAGTATTTT. Amino acid sequence: CAIGQDSIQAYTDTQYF.

V is TRBV30 and J is TRBJ2-5, with 7 bases that match TRBD1. Losses at the gene ends were 2 bases for V and 3 bases for J; bases not matched to a gene: 3. Germline lookup yields CDR1 GTSNPN and CDR2 SVGIG (reference sequence). The CDR3 totals 13 residues. The DNA for the CDR3 is TGTGCCTGGAGTTACGGGACAGAAGAGACCCAGTACTTC. The encoded protein is CAWSYGTEETQYF.

Notes on this clonotype: A much larger clone is a single base away; this may be a read error. The gene calls are TRBV6-5 and TRBJ2-1; 7 bases are a match to TRBD1. Germline CDR1 MNHEY, CDR2 SVGAGI. The CDR3 covers 18 residues. J was trimmed by 0 bases and V by 2 bases; bases with no gene match: 10. CDR3 bases: TGTGCCAGCAGTTACGCAAAAACCAGGGGGAGCTCCTACAATGAGCAGTTCTTC. Protein sequence: CASSYAKTRGSSYNEQFF.

This clonotype has a count of ten or more. The genes are TRBV7-6 and TRBJ2-3; TRBD1 agrees at 7 bases. The CDR3 covers 12 residues. J lost 6 bases, V lost 5 bases, and 2 bases had no gene match. Germline V gene lookup returns CDR1 SGHVS and CDR2 FNYEAQ. The CDR3 region has the DNA TGTGCCAGCAGCGCACAGGGGGATACGCAGTATTTT. Residues: CASSAQGDTQYF.

This clonotype was observed at least ten times. The V and J genes are TRBV4-1 and TRBJ2-5; a weak D match, TRBD1 (6 bases). CDR1 and CDR2 (germline): MGHRA, YSYEKL. The CDR3 extends over 14 amino acids. The ends were cut back, 2 bases at V and 2 bases at J, with 9 bases in the middle. The CDR3 DNA is TGCGCCAGCAGCCAACTAGGGGGACAAGAGACCCAGTACTTC. It codes for CASSQLGGQETQYF.

This chain uses TRBV6-2 or TRBV6-3 with TRBJ2-7; D call uncertain. The CDR3 contains 14 residues. Germline V CDR1 and CDR2: MNHEY, SVGEGT. V was shortened by 2 bases and J by 1 base, with 9 bases between the two germline ends. The CDR3 here is CASSYGYTSYEQYF. As DNA, the CDR3 is TGTGCCAGCAGTTACGGGTACACATCCTACGAGCAGTACTTC.

This clonotype has ten or more counts. The chain uses TRBV10-1 and TRBJ2-3; D might be TRBD1 or TRBD2, each matching 5 bases. Per the germline V gene, CDR1 is WNHNN and CDR2 is SYGVQD (reference sequence). This CDR3 is 15 amino acids long. With 4 bases removed from V and 0 bases from J, the gap between germline ends came to 11 bases. Here the CDR3 reads CASSVSGASTDTQYF. The CDR3 DNA follows: TGCGCCAGCAGTGTCTCCGGGGCTAGCACAGATACGCAGTATTTT.